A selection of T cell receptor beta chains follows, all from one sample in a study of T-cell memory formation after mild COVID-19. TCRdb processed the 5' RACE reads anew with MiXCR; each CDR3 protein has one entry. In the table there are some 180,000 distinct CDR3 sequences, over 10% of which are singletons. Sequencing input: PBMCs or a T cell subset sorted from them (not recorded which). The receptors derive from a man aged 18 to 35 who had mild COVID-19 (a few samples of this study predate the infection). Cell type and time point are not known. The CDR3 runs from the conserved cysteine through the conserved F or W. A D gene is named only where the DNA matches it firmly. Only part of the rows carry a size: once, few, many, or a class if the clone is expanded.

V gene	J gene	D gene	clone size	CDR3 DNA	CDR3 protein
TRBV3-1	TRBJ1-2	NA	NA	TGTGCCAGCAGCCAAGGGTTAGGAACTAACTATGGCTACACCTTC	CASSQGLGTNYGYTF
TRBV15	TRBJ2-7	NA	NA	TGTGCCACCAGCAGAGATCAGGGTCCCTACGAGCAGTACTTC	CATSRDQGPYEQYF
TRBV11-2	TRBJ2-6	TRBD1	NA	TGTGCCAGCAGCTTCGTCTTTGGCAGGGGGCCTGGGGCCAACGTCCTGACTTTC	CASSFVFGRGPGANVLTF
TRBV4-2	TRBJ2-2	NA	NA	TGTGCCAGCAGCCGAAAGGGGACCAACACCGGGGAGCTGTTTTTT	CASSRKGTNTGELFF
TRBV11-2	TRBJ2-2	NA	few	TGTGCCAGCAGCCAGGGGGGCGGGGGAAAATGGACCGGGGAGCTGTTTTTT	CASSQGGGGKWTGELFF
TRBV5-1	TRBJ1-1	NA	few	TGCGCCAGCAGCTTGGATTCGGGCAGGGTGAACACTGAAGCTTTCTTT	CASSLDSGRVNTEAFF
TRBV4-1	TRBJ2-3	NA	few	TGCGCCAGCAGCCAAGGTGGGGGCACAGATACGCAGTATTTT	CASSQGGGTDTQYF
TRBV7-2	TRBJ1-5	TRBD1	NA	TGTGCCAGCAGCTTAGCGCCCGGACAGGGAAATCAGCCCCAGCATTTT	CASSLAPGQGNQPQHF
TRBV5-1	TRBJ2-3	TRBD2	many	TGCGCCAGCAGCTTGGAACTAGCGGATAGCGCAGATACGCAGTATTTT	CASSLELADSADTQYF
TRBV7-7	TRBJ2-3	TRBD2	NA	TGTGCTAGCAGCTCCCTAGCGGGGAAGGATACGCAGTATTTT	CASSSLAGKDTQYF
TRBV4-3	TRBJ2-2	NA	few	TGCGCCAGCAGCCAAGAGTCCCAGCGGGCCCTGAACACCGGGGAGCTGTTTTTT	CASSQESQRALNTGELFF
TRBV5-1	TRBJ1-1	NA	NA	TGCGCCAGCAGCTTGGAATTCACTGAAGCTTTCTTT	CASSLEFTEAFF
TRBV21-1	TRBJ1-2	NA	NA	TGTGCCAGCAGCAAATCTTCGCAGATCTATGGCTACACCTTC	CASSKSSQIYGYTF
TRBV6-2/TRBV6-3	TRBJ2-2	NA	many	TGTGCCAGCAGTTACGTCCTTGCCCTGCCCGGGGAGCTGTTTTTT	CASSYVLALPGELFF
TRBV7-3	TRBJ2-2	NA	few	TGTGCCAGCAGCTTAAGCTCGTCCACCGGGGAGCTGTTTTTT	CASSLSSSTGELFF
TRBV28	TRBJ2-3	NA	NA	TGTGCCAGCGGGTCAGGTAGTTTGGATACGCAGTATTTT	CASGSGSLDTQYF
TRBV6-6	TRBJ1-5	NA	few	TGTGCCAGCAGTTACTCCAGACGGGCTAGCAATCAGCCCCAGCATTTT	CASSYSRRASNQPQHF
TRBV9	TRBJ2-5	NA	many	TGTGCCAGCAGCGTAGTCCCGGGAGAGACCCAGTACTTC	CASSVVPGETQYF
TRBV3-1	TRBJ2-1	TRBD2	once	TGTGCCAGCAGCCAAGGGACTAGCGGGGGGTCGGTTGAGCAGTTCTTC	CASSQGTSGGSVEQFF
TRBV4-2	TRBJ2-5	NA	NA	TGTGCCAGCAGCCAAGATCGAGACACGGGGGACCTCCAAGAGACCCAGTACTTC	CASSQDRDTGDLQETQYF
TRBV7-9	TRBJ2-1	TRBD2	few	TGTGCCAGCAGTCCCCTTAGCGGGGCGCAGTTCTTC	CASSPLSGAQFF
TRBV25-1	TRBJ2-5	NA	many	TGTGCCAGCAGTGACCTGATGGGCGCAAGCGAGACCCAGTACTTC	CASSDLMGASETQYF
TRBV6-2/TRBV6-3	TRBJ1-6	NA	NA	TGTGCCAGCAGCAAGCTGCACAGCTCCTATAATTCACCCCTCCACTTT	CASSKLHSSYNSPLHF
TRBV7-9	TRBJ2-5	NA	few	TGTGCCAGCAGCTCCCCCCCACTAGAGACCCAGTACTTC	CASSSPPLETQYF
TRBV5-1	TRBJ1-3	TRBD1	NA	TGCGCCAGCAGCTTGGAGAGGGGGCAAGGAAACACCATATATTTT	CASSLERGQGNTIYF
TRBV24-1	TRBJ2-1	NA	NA	TGTGCCACCAGTGATACGGGGGTCTCTGAGCAGTTCTTC	CATSDTGVSEQFF
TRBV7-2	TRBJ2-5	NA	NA	TGTGCCAGCAGCCCCGGGACTCACGAGACCCAGTACTTC	CASSPGTHETQYF
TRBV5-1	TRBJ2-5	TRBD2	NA	TGCGCCAGCAGTTCAACCAGCGGGGCCCGGGGGGAGACCCAGTACTTC	CASSSTSGARGETQYF
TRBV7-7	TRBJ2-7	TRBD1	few	TGTGCCAGCAGTCCAGGACAGGGGGCCTACGAGCAGTACTTC	CASSPGQGAYEQYF
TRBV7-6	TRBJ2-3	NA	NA	TGTGCCAGCAGGGCTAGGTGGAGGGGGCGCGGGAAAGATACGCAGTATTTT	CASRARWRGRGKDTQYF
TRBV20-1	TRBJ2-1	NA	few	TGCAGTGCCCCGAGGGGGGGCCTCTACAATGAGCAGTTCTTC	CSAPRGGLYNEQFF
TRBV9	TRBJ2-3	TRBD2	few	TGTGCCAGCAGCGACCTAGCGGGGGGAGGTGATACGCAGTATTTT	CASSDLAGGGDTQYF
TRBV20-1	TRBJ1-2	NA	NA	TGCAGTGCTAGAGTAGGCAGGCCTATGGGCTACACCTTC	CSARVGRPMGYTF
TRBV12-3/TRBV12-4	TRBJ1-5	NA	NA	TGTGCCAGCAGTGCGGCGGGGGGCAATCAGCCCCAGCATTTT	CASSAAGGNQPQHF
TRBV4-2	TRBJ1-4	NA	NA	TGTGCCAGCAGCCAAGATCCTTCCGACAGGTCAAATGAAAAACTGATTTTT	CASSQDPSDRSNEKLIF
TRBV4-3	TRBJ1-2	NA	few	TGCGCCAGCAGCCAAGAGGGGGGTTATGGCTACACCTTC	CASSQEGGYGYTF
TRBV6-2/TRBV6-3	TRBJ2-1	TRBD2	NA	TGTGCCAGCAGTCCCTCTAGCGGGGGACATTACAATGAGCAGTTCTTC	CASSPSSGGHYNEQFF
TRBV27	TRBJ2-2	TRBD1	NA	TGTGCCAGCGGCCGGGACAGGGGGATGTCAGGGGAGCTGTTTTTT	CASGRDRGMSGELFF
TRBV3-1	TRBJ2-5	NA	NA	TGTGCCAGCAGCCAAGGGACCCCTGGACGAGAGACCCAGTACTTC	CASSQGTPGRETQYF
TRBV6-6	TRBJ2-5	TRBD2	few	TGTGCCAGCAGTTCCCGACTAGCGGGGGGGCGGGAGACCCAGTACTTC	CASSSRLAGGRETQYF
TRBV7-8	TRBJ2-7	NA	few	TGTGCCAGCAGCCCGGATCAACAGGGTCAGCACGAGCAGTACTTC	CASSPDQQGQHEQYF
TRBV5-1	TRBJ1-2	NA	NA	TGCGCCAGCAGCTTGGAGTCAGGAAACTATGGCTACACCTTC	CASSLESGNYGYTF
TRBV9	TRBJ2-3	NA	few	TGTGCCAGCAGCGTAGGGTTGATCACAGATACGCAGTATTTT	CASSVGLITDTQYF
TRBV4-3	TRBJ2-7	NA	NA	TGCGCCAGCAGCCAAGAGCCCCCCGGGTCCCTCGTAGGCGAGCAGTACTTC	CASSQEPPGSLVGEQYF
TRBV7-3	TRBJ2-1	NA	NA	TGTGCCAGCAGCGGCAGGGGTTACGAGCAGTTCTTC	CASSGRGYEQFF
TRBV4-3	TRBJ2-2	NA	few	TGCGCCAGCAGCCAAGGCTCGGTGGGGGAGCTGTTTTTT	CASSQGSVGELFF
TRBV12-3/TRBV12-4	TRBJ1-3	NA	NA	TGTGCCAGCAGTCGATGGAACTCTGGAAACACCATATATTTT	CASSRWNSGNTIYF
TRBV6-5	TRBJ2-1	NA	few	TGTGCCAGCAGTTACTCGCTAGCCCAGGATGAGCAGTTCTTC	CASSYSLAQDEQFF
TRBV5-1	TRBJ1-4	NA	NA	TGCGCCAGCAGCCCCGAAGGTGTATTAAATGAAAAACTGTTTTTT	CASSPEGVLNEKLFF
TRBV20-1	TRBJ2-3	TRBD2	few	TGCAGTGCCAGCGGGGGGGCGGGTAAAACAGATACGCAGTATTTT	CSASGGAGKTDTQYF
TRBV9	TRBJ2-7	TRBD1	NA	TGTGCCAGCAGCCCCAGGGACAGGGACGGATCCTACGAGCAGTACTTC	CASSPRDRDGSYEQYF
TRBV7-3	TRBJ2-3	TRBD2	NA	TGTGCCAGCAGCTTGCGCGGACTAGCCGGCACAGATACGCAGTATTTT	CASSLRGLAGTDTQYF
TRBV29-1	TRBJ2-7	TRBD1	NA	TGCAGCGTTAGGACAGGGGGCGGGTACGAGCATTACTTC	CSVRTGGGYEHYF
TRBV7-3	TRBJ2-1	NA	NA	TGTGCCAGCAGCTTAAGGGGGGACATCCCTACAGATGAGCAGTTCTTC	CASSLRGDIPTDEQFF
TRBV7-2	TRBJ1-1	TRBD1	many	TGTGCCAGCAGCTCAGGGACAGGGCCATACACTGAAGCTTTCTTT	CASSSGTGPYTEAFF
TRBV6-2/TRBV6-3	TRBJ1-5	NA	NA	TGTGCCACCAGCCGGGACTTCGACCCCCACAATCAGCCCCAGCATTTT	CATSRDFDPHNQPQHF
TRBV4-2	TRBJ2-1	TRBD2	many	TGTGCCAGCAGCCAAGATAGTGGTAGCGGGGGGATCAGTGAGCAGTTCTTC	CASSQDSGSGGISEQFF
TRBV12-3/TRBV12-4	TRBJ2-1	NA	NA	TGTGCCAGCAGTTTCGCGGGGAATGAGCAGTTCTTC	CASSFAGNEQFF
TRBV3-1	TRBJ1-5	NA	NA	TGTGCCAGCAGCCAAGATTGGGGGAATCAGCCCCAGCATTTT	CASSQDWGNQPQHF
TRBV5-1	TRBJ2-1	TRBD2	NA	TGCGCCAGCAGCCAGGGACTAGCGGGGGGAAGCTCCTACAATGAGCAGTTCTTC	CASSQGLAGGSSYNEQFF